This T cell receptor (beta chain) emerged from a study of control samples from healthy donors and cancer patients. The CDR3 length is 11 residues. Assay used: immunoSEQ multiplex PCR; TCRdb lists only in-frame clones, some missing. The table lists some 99,000 clones, 90% of them singletons. The sequencing input was blood. The rearrangement uses TRBV21-1 and TRBJ2-4. TRBV21-1 is shown as a pseudogene. The origin of this receptor is a human donor in good health. The donor label of this sample is uncertain. This chain's CDR3 is CASSLRTIQYF. CDR3 DNA sequence: TGTGCCAGTTCTCTACGGACCATTCAGTACTTC.